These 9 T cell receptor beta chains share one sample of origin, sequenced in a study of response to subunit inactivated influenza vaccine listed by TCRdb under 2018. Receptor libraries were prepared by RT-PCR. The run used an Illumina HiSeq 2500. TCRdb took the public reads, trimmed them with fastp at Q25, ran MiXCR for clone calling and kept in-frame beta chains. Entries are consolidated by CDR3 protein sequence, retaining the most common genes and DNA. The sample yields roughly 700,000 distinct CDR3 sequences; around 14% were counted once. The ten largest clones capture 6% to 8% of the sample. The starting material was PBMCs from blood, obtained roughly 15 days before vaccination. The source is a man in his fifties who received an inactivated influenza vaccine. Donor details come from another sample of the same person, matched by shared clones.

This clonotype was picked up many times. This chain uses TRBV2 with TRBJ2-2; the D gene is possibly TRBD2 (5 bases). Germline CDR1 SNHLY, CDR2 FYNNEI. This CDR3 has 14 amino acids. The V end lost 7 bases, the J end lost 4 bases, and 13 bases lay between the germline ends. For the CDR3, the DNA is TGTGCCAGCAAGCGGCTAGCTAGCACCGGGGAGCTGTTTTTT. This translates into CASKRLASTGELFF.

The CDR3 region has the DNA TGCGCCAGCAGCCAAGATCTGGGTCCCCCAATTAGGGCCAACGTCCTGACTTTC. Translating gives CASSQDLGPPIRANVLTF. The gene calls are TRBV4-1 and TRBJ2-6, with no clear D. Trimming pared 0 bases from V and 5 bases from J, leaving 17 bases between. Germline V CDR1 and CDR2: MGHRA, YSYEKL. The CDR3 spans 18 residues.

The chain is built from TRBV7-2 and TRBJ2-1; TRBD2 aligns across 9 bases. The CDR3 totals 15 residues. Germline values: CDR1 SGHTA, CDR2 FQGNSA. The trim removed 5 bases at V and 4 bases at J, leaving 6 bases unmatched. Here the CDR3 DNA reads TGTGCCAGCAGCGACTCTAGCGGGACGTACAATGAGCAGTTCTTC. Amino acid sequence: CASSDSSGTYNEQFF. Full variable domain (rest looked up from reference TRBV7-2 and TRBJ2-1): GAGVSQSPSNKVTEKGKDVELRCDPISGHTALYWYRQSLGQGLEFLIYFQGNSAPDKSGLPSDRFSAERTGGSVSTLTIQRTQQEDSAVYLCASSDSSGTYNEQFFGPGTRLTVL.

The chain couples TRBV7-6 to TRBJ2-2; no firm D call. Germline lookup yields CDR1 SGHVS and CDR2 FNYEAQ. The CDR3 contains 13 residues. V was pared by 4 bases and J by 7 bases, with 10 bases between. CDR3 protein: CASSSRVFGELFF. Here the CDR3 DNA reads TGTGCCAGCAGCTCTAGGGTGTTCGGGGAGCTGTTTTTT.

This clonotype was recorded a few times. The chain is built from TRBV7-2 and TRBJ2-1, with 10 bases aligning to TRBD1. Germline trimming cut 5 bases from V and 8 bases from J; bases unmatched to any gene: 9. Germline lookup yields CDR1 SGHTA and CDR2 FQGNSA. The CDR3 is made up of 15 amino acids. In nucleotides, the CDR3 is TGTGCCAGCAGCCGGGACAGGGGTGCTCCCCATGAGCAGTTCTTC. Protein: CASSRDRGAPHEQFF.

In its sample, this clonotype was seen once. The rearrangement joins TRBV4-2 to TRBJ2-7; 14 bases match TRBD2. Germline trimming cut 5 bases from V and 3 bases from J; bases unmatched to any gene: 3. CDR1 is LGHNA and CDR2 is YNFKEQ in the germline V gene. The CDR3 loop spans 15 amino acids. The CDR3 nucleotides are TGTGCCAGCAGCGAGGGACTAGCGGGGGTCTACGAGCAGTACTTC. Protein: CASSEGLAGVYEQYF.

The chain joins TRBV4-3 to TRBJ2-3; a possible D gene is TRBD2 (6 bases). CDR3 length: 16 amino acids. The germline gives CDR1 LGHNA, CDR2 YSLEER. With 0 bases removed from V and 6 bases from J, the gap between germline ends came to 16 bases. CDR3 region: CASSQDLWREPDTQYF. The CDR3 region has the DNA TGCGCCAGCAGCCAAGATCTCTGGCGGGAACCGGATACGCAGTATTTT.

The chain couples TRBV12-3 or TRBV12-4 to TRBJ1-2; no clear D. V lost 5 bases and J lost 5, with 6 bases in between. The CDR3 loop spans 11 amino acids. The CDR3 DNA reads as TGTGCCAGCAGTGCATATTATGGCTACACCTTC. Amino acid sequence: CASSAYYGYTF.

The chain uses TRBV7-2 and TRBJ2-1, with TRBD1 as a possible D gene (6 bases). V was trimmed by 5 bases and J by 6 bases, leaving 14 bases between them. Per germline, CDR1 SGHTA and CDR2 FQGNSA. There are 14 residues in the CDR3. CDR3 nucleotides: TGTGCCAGCAGCCAACACCAGGGGTTCAATGAGCAGTTCTTC. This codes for CASSQHQGFNEQFF.